The rows below give T cell receptor beta chains drawn from one sample of a study of blood T cell repertoires in COVID-19. Method: immunoSEQ multiplex PCR; TCRdb's copy keeps in-frame clones and lacks some. The data show over 45,000 clones, about 78% seen once. What was sequenced was peripheral blood. These receptors were obtained from a man between 50 and 59 years old with active or convalescent COVID-19. The CDR3 runs from the conserved cysteine through the conserved F or W. A D gene is named only where the DNA matches it firmly. Size tells how often a clone was seen (once, few, many) or the class of an expanded clone, and some rows leave it out.

V gene: TRBV6-6; D gene: TRBD2; J gene: TRBJ2-1; clone size: .; CDR3 protein: CASSPLAGGFAYNEQFF; CDR3 DNA: TGTGCCAGCAGTCCCTTAGCGGGAGGCTTCGCCTACAATGAGCAGTTCTTC
V gene: TRBV27; D gene: .; J gene: TRBJ2-5; clone size: .; CDR3 protein: CASSLGAPALSLETQYF; CDR3 DNA: TGTGCCAGCAGTTTGGGCGCCCCTGCTTTATCTCTGGAGACCCAGTACTTC
V gene: TRBV7-9; D gene: .; J gene: TRBJ2-7; clone size: .; CDR3 protein: CASSFGHEQYF; CDR3 DNA: TGTGCCAGCAGCTTCGGTCACGAGCAGTACTTC
V gene: TRBV18; D gene: TRBD1; J gene: TRBJ1-1; clone size: .; CDR3 protein: CASSRMDRGVNTEAFF; CDR3 DNA: TGTGCCAGCTCACGAATGGACAGGGGAGTGAACACTGAAGCTTTCTTT
V gene: TRBV5-6; D gene: TRBD1; J gene: TRBJ2-1; clone size: .; CDR3 protein: CASSLVDRGKQFF; CDR3 DNA: TGTGCCAGCAGCTTGGTTGACAGGGGAAAGCAGTTCTTC
V gene: TRBV5-4; D gene: .; J gene: TRBJ1-3; clone size: .; CDR3 protein: CASSLGTGDYSGNTIYF; CDR3 DNA: TGTGCCAGCAGCTTGGGGACCGGGGACTACTCTGGAAACACCATATATTTT
V gene: TRBV14; D gene: .; J gene: TRBJ1-1; clone size: .; CDR3 protein: CASSPGPNTEAFF; CDR3 DNA: TGTGCCAGCAGTCCCGGTCCGAACACTGAAGCTTTCTTT
V gene: TRBV13; D gene: .; J gene: TRBJ1-2; clone size: few; CDR3 protein: CASSFGAGINYGYTF; CDR3 DNA: TGTGCCAGCAGCTTTGGGGCAGGCATTAACTATGGCTACACCTTC
V gene: TRBV9; D gene: .; J gene: TRBJ1-1; clone size: .; CDR3 protein: CASSVDITTEAFF; CDR3 DNA: TGTGCCAGCAGCGTGGACATCACCACTGAAGCTTTCTTT
V gene: TRBV7-9; D gene: .; J gene: TRBJ2-2; clone size: .; CDR3 protein: CASSFPREAGELFF; CDR3 DNA: TGTGCCAGCAGCTTCCCCAGGGAAGCCGGGGAGCTGTTTTTT
V gene: TRBV3-1/TRBV3-2; D gene: TRBD1; J gene: TRBJ1-2; clone size: .; CDR3 protein: CASSPPGQRFYGYTF; CDR3 DNA: TGTGCCAGCAGCCCGCCGGGACAGAGATTCTATGGCTACACCTTC
V gene: TRBV7-9; D gene: TRBD1; J gene: TRBJ2-7; clone size: .; CDR3 protein: CASSKGTGRYEQYF; CDR3 DNA: TGTGCCAGCAGCAAGGGGACAGGTCGCTACGAGCAGTACTTC
V gene: TRBV5-4; D gene: TRBD1; J gene: TRBJ2-2; clone size: .; CDR3 protein: CASSRQGNTGELFF; CDR3 DNA: TGTGCCAGCAGCAGACAGGGGAACACCGGGGAGCTGTTTTTT
V gene: TRBV11-2; D gene: TRBD1; J gene: TRBJ2-7; clone size: .; CDR3 protein: CASSSYRGRTYEQYF; CDR3 DNA: TGTGCCAGCAGCTCGTACAGGGGGCGCACCTACGAGCAGTACTTC
V gene: TRBV5-4; D gene: TRBD2; J gene: TRBJ2-5; clone size: .; CDR3 protein: CASSSGTSAETQYF; CDR3 DNA: TGTGCCAGCAGCTCCGGGACTAGTGCTGAGACCCAGTACTTC
V gene: TRBV11-2; D gene: TRBD1; J gene: TRBJ1-5; clone size: few; CDR3 protein: CASSLVGQSQPQHF; CDR3 DNA: TGTGCCAGCAGCTTAGTGGGACAGTCTCAGCCCCAGCATTTT
V gene: TRBV3-1/TRBV3-2; D gene: .; J gene: TRBJ2-3; clone size: .; CDR3 protein: CASSQASDTQYF; CDR3 DNA: TGTGCCAGCAGCCAAGCGTCAGATACGCAGTATTTT
V gene: TRBV27; D gene: .; J gene: TRBJ2-1; clone size: .; CDR3 protein: CASGSSYNEQFF; CDR3 DNA: TGTGCCAGCGGTAGCTCCTACAATGAGCAGTTCTTC
V gene: TRBV18; D gene: .; J gene: TRBJ1-2; clone size: .; CDR3 protein: CASSPSSGDGYTF; CDR3 DNA: TGTGCCAGCTCACCTTCCTCCGGGGATGGCTACACCTTC
V gene: TRBV9; D gene: .; J gene: TRBJ1-4; clone size: .; CDR3 protein: CASSVGPGGLNEKLFF; CDR3 DNA: TGTGCCAGCAGCGTAGGACCCGGCGGCCTGAATGAAAAACTGTTTTTT
V gene: TRBV9; D gene: TRBD2; J gene: TRBJ2-3; clone size: .; CDR3 protein: CASSARWASGSPDTQYF; CDR3 DNA: TGTGCCAGCAGCGCTCGGTGGGCTAGCGGGAGCCCAGATACGCAGTATTTT